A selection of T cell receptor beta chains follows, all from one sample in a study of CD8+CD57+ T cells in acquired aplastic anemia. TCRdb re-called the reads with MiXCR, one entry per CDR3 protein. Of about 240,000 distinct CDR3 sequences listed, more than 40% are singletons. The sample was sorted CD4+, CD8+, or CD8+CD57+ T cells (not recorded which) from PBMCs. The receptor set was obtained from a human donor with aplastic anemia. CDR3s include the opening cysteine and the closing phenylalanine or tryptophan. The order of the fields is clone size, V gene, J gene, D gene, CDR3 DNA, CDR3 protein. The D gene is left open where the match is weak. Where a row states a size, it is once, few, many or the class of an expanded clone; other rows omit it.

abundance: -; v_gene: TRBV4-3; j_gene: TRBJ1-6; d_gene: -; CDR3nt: TGCGCCAGCAGCCAAGTGGACAGCAGCAATTCACCCCTCCACTTT; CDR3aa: CASSQVDSSNSPLHF
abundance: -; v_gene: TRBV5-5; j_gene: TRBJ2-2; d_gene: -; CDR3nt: TGTGCCAGCAGCTTGACGGGCGGGGAGCTGTTTTTT; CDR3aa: CASSLTGGELFF
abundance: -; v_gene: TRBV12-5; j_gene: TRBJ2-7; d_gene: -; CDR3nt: TGTGCCAGCAGTATAGTAGACAGGATCTACGAGCAGCACTTC; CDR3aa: CASSIVDRIYEQHF
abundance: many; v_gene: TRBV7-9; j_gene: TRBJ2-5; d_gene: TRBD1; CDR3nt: TGTGCCAGCAGCTTAGGACAGGGCGGTAGGGAGACCCAGTACTTC; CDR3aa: CASSLGQGGRETQYF
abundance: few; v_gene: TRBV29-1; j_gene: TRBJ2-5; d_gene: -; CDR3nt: TGCAGCGTTGTTGGCCTGCAGCACACACTCTACTTC; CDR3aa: CSVVGLQHTLYF
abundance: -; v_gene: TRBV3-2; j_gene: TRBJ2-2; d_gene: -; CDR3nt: TGTGCCAGCAGCCAAGACCCACTACACACCACCGGGGAGCTGCTTTTT; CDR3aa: CASSQDPLHTTGELLF
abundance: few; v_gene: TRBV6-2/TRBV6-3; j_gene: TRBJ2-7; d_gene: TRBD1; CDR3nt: TGTGCCAGCAGTTATGGGGACAGGACGTCCTACGAGCAGTACTTC; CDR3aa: CASSYGDRTSYEQYF
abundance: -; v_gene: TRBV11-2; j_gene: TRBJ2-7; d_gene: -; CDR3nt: TGTGCCAGCAGCTTAGATGGGGGGGGCAACGAGCAGTACTTC; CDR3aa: CASSLDGGGNEQYF
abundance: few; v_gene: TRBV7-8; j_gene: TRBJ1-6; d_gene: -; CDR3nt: TGTGCCAGCAGCTTAGCAAGGGACCGGGATGGGTCACCCCTCCACTTT; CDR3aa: CASSLARDRDGSPLHF
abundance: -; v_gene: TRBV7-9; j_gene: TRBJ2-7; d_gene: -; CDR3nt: TGTGCCAGCAGCTTAGCCAACTACGAGCAGTACTTC; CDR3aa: CASSLANYEQYF
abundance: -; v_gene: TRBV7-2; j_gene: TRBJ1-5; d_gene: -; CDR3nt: TGTGCCAGCAGCTTAGAGGGGACAACCCAGCATTTT; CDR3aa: CASSLEGTTQHF
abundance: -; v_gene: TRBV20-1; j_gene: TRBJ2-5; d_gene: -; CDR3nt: TGCAGTGCTAGAAACCCAGGAGCCGAGACCCAGTACTTC; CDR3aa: CSARNPGAETQYF
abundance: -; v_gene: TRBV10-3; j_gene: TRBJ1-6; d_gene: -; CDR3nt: TGTGCCAGCAGCGGGGGATACAGGGATTCACCCCTCCACTTT; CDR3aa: CASSGGYRDSPLHF
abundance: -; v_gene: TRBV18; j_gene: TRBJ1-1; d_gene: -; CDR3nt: TGTGCCAGCTCACCATGGGCAGGGGAGAACACTGAAGCTTTCTTT; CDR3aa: CASSPWAGENTEAFF
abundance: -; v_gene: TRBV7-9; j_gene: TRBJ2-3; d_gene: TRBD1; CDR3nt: TGCGCCAGCAGCCGCGTGACAGGGGGCTACTACGAGCAGTATTTT; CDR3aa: CASSRVTGGYYEQYF
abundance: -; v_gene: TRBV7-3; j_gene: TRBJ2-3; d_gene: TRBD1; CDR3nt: TGTGCCAGCAGCACGACAGGGACCTCCTACACAGATACGCAGTATTTT; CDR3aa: CASSTTGTSYTDTQYF